This TCR beta chain was retrieved from a study of blood T cell repertoires in COVID-19 (dated by TCRdb to the early 2020s). In the study overall: Samples covering the acute and convalescent phases of COVID-19 were provided by collaborators in the United States, Italy and Spain. The prospective study material was composed of cDNA or gDNA derived from T cells, B-cell-depleted T cells, or PBMCs. A freely available public database, intended as a resource for researchers studying the immune response to SARS-CoV-2, is where the repertoires were released. Samples were obtained from the ongoing ImmuneRACE study (first 160 participants) and from approximately 1,200 subjects provided by 6 global collaborators. HLA class I and class II types, where available, came from metadata supplied by the sample provider rather than from assay-based typing. The dataset comprised deeply sampled blood TCRbeta repertoires from subjects exposed to, actively infected with, or recovered from COVID-19. A de-identified subject ID, COVID-19 status, age in years and sex were almost always included in the sample metadata.

Of note for this clone: There is no known antigen for this receptor. Base qualities are not recorded, but no much larger clone differs from it by a single base.

TCRbeta CDR3 regions were amplified from genomic DNA by means of the immunoSEQ Assay, a bias-controlled multiplex PCR. Per the original workflow: The number of nucleated cells in each sample was estimated from the amplification of reference gene primers within the assay. Sequence reads were collapsed and filtered to measure the absolute abundance of every unique TCRbeta CDR3 rearrangement. For each sample, productive Simpson clonality was calculated as the square root of Simpson's diversity index over productive rearrangements. This is the immuneACCESS table as TCRdb keeps it, with only in-frame sequences that have V and J called. A part of the clones is gone; compared with another copy, unresolved V genes explain less than half, and the rest is unexplained. V and J calls and clone size are those listed in that table; D and trimming were worked out from the DNA. For this sample there are approximately 210,000 clones; 81% appear just once. Approximately 9% of the sample is taken by the ten largest.

V lost 6 bases and J lost 2 bases, and the count of bases not matched to a germline gene is 8. According to the germline V gene, CDR1 reads SGHTS and CDR2 reads YDEGEE. The CDR3 spans 16 residues, from the cysteine through the phenylalanine. Only the CDR3 portion is preserved as DNA: 48 bases, with reading frame beginning at the first base. Findings and caveats that apply to the study as a whole: How much clinical and demographic metadata was included differed by source and by participant, and the metadata was provided uncurated.

In the prospective study, participants were roughly 18 to 90 years old, resided in fewer than 25 geographic areas of the United States, and were enrolled through a virtual design. In the prospective study, cohorts were assigned on the basis of participant-reported clinical history obtained from a screening survey and a study questionnaire. Each participant in the prospective study had whole blood, serum and a nasopharyngeal or oropharyngeal swab collected by mobile phlebotomists. Prospective study participants could optionally give additional blood draws and questionnaires over an approximately two-month period. Before DNA extraction, blood samples from the prospective study were shipped at room temperature or frozen.

Sequences were obtained from PBMCs or T cells enriched from blood (not recorded which). This sequence uses TRBV5-8 and TRBJ1-4, with 9 central nucleotides matching TRBD1. The TCR sequence derives from a woman in her forties or fifties with acute COVID-19. The bases read TGTGCCAGCACACCGGGACAGGGTTTCACTAATGAAAAACTGTTTTTT. It specifies CASTPGQGFTNEKLFF.